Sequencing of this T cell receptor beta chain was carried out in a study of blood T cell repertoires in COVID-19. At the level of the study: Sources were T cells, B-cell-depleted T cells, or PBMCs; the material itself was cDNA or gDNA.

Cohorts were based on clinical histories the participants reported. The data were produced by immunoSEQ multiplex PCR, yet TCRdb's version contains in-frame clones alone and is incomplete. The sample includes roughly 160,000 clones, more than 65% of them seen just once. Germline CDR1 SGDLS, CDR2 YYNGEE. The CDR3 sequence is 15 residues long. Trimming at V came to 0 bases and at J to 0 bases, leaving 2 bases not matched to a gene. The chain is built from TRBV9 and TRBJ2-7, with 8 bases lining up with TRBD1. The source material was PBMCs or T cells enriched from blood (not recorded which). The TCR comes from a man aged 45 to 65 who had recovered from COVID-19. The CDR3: CASSVGTGISYEQYF. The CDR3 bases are TGTGCCAGCAGCGTAGGGACAGGGATCTCCTACGAGCAGTACTTC.